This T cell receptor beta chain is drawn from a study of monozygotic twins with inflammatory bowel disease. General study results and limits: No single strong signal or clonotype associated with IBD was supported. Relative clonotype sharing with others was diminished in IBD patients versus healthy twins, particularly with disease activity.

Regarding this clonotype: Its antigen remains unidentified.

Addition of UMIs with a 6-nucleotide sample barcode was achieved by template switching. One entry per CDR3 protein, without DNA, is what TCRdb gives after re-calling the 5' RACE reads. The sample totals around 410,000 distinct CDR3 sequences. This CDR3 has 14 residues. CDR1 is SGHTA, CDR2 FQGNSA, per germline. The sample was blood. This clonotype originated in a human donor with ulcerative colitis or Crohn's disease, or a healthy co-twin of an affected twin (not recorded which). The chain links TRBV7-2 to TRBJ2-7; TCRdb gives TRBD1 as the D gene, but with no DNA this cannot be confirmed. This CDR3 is CASSNRGSNYGQYF.